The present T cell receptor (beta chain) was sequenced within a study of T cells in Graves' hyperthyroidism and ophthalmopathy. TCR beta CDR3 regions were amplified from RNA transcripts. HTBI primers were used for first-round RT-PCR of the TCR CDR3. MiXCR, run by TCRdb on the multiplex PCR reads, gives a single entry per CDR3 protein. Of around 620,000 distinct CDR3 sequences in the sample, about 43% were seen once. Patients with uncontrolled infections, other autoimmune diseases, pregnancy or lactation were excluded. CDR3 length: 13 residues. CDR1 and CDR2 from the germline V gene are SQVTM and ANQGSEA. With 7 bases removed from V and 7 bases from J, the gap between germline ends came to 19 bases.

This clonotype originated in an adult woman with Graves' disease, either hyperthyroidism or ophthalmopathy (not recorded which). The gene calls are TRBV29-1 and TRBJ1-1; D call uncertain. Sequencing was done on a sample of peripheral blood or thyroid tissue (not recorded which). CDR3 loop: CSARTGRTSEAFF. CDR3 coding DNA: TGCAGCGCCCGGACGGGAAGAACAAGTGAAGCTTTCTTT.